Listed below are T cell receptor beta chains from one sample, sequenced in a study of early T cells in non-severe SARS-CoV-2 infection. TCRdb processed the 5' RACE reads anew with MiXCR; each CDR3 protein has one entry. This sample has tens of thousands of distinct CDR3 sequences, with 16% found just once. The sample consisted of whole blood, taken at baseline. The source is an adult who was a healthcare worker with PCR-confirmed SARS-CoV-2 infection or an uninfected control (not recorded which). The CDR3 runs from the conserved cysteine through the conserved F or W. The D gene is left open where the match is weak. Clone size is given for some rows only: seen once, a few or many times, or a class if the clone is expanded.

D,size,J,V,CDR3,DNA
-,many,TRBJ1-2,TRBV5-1,CASSLETYYGYTF,TGCGCCAGCAGCTTGGAGACATACTATGGCTACACCTTC
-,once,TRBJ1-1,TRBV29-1,CSVLMNAEAFF,TGCAGCGTCTTGATGAACGCTGAAGCTTTCTTT
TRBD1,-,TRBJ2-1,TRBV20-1,CSARVVQGKYNEQFF,TGCAGTGCTAGAGTGGTACAGGGGAAGTACAATGAGCAGTTCTTC
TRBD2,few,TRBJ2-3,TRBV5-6,CASSKTGTSGRALATQYF,TGTGCCAGCAGCAAAACCGGGACTAGCGGGAGGGCCCTCGCTACGCAGTATTTT
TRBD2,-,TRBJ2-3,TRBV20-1,CSAVAGSTDTQYF,TGCAGTGCTGTAGCGGGGAGCACAGATACGCAGTATTTT
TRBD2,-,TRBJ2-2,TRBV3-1,CASSPSTSGNTGELFF,TGTGCCAGCAGCCCCTCGACTAGCGGAAACACCGGGGAGCTGTTTTTT
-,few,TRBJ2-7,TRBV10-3,CAIRGAGTSSYEQYF,TGTGCCATCAGGGGTGCGGGGACAAGCTCCTACGAGCAGTACTTC
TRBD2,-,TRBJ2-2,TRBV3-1,CASSQAPLAGNTGELFF,TGTGCCAGCAGCCAAGCGCCCCTAGCGGGAAACACCGGGGAGCTGTTTTTT
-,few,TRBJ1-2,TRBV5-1,CASSLSWGSRANYGYTF,TGCGCCAGCAGCTTGAGTTGGGGAAGTCGAGCTAACTATGGCTACACCTTC
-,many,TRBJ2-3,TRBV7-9,CASSSRADSRDTQYF,TGTGCCAGCAGCTCAAGGGCGGATTCCCGGGATACGCAGTATTTT
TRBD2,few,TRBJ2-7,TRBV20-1,CSAPGGRVPGLAGEQYF,TGCAGTGCCCCGGGAGGAAGGGTCCCGGGACTAGCGGGGGAGCAGTACTTC
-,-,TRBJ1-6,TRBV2,CAIRPGAGNSPLHF,TGTGCCATCCGGCCGGGGGCGGGGAATTCACCCCTCCACTTT
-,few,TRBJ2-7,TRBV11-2,CASSLEGGAPGEQYF,TGTGCCAGCAGCTTAGAGGGGGGAGCCCCGGGCGAGCAGTACTTC
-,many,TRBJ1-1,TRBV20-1,CSARGAGAFF,TGCAGTGCTAGAGGGGCTGGGGCTTTCTTT
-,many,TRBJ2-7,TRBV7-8,CASSLALRAPHEQYF,TGTGCCAGCAGCTTAGCGCTCCGGGCTCCCCACGAGCAGTACTTC
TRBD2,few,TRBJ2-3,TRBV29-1,CSGRLGRDTDTQYF,TGCAGCGGGAGACTAGGGAGGGACACAGATACGCAGTATTTT
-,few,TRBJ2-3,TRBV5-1,CASSSSDTQYF,TGCGCCAGCAGCTCCTCAGATACGCAGTATTTT
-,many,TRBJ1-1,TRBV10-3,CAIRMSPGDTEAFF,TGTGCCATCAGGATGAGTCCGGGGGACACTGAAGCTTTCTTT
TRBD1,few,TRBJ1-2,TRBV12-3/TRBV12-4,CASSPPGGQGAYGYTF,TGTGCCAGCAGCCCTCCGGGAGGACAGGGGGCCTATGGCTACACCTTC
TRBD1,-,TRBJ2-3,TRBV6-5,CASQQGSTTDTQYF,TGTGCCAGCCAACAGGGGAGTACGACAGATACGCAGTATTTT
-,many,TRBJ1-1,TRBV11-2,CASSPLRGRNTEAFF,TGTGCCAGCAGCCCGCTCCGGGGGCGCAACACTGAAGCTTTCTTT
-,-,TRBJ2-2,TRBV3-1,CASSLYLGELFF,TGTGCCAGCAGCCTTTATCTCGGGGAGCTGTTTTTT
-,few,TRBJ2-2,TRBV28,CASSPWTRGTGELFF,TGTGCCAGCAGTCCCTGGACCCGGGGGACCGGGGAGCTGTTTTTT
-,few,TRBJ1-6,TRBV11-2,CASSLEAGADSPLHF,TGTGCCAGCAGCTTAGAGGCGGGGGCGGATTCACCCCTCCACTTT
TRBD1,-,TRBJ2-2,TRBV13,CASSLIGGKYTGELFF,TGTGCCAGCAGCTTAATAGGGGGCAAATACACCGGGGAGCTGTTTTTT
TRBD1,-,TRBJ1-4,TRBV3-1,CASSQTTGAFNEKLFF,TGTGCCAGCAGCCAGACGACAGGGGCCTTTAATGAAAAACTGTTTTTT
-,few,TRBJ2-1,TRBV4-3,CASSQTYAYNEQFF,TGCGCCAGCAGCCAAACCTATGCCTACAATGAGCAGTTCTTC
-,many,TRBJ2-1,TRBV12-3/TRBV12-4,CASSYEDWYNEQFF,TGTGCCAGCAGTTATGAGGACTGGTACAATGAGCAGTTCTTC
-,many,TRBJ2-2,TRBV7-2,CASSILGTGELFF,TGTGCCAGCAGCATCCTAGGTACCGGGGAGCTGTTTTTT
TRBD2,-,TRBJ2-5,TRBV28,CASSLSGTSVETQYF,TGTGCCAGCAGTTTATCGGGGACTAGTGTAGAGACCCAGTACTTC
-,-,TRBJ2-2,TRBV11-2,CASSSDWAGELFF,TGTGCCAGCAGCTCGGACTGGGCCGGGGAGCTGTTTTTT
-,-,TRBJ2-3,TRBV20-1,CSANPTYTMTTDTQYF,TGCAGTGCTAACCCCACCTACACCATGACCACAGATACGCAGTATTTT
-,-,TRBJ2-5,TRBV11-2,CASSLYGRTVTQYF,TGTGCCAGCAGCTTATATGGGCGGACCGTGACCCAGTACTTC
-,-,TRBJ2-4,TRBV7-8,CASPQGGGGWYIQYF,TGTGCCAGCCCTCAGGGGGGCGGGGGGTGGTACATTCAGTACTTC
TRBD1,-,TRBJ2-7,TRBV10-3,CAISGPDRVGDEQYF,TGTGCCATCAGTGGCCCAGACAGGGTAGGTGACGAGCAGTACTTC
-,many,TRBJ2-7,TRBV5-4,CASSYRDFSYEQYF,TGTGCCAGCAGCTACAGGGATTTCTCCTACGAGCAGTACTTC
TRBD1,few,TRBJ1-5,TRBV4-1,CASSQDPGQGWQPQHF,TGCGCCAGCAGCCAAGACCCGGGACAGGGCTGGCAGCCCCAGCATTTT
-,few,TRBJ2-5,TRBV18,CASSPPWGPKETQYF,TGTGCCAGCTCACCACCGTGGGGGCCCAAAGAGACCCAGTACTTC
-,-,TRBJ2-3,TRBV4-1,CASSHPEGGKTRTQYF,TGCGCCAGCAGCCATCCCGAAGGGGGGAAGACTAGAACGCAGTATTTT
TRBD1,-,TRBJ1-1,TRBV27,CASSSLHSGTANTEAFF,TGTGCCAGCAGTTCCCTCCACTCCGGGACAGCTAACACTGAAGCTTTCTTT
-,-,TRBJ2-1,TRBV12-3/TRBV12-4,CASTMNGEQFF,TGTGCCAGCACCATGAACGGTGAGCAGTTCTTC
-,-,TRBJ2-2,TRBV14,CASSPKAGTPRAGELFF,TGTGCCAGCAGCCCCAAAGCCGGGACACCCCGGGCCGGGGAGCTGTTTTTT
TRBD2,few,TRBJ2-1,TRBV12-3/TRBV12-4,CASSLAAGLDLFF,TGTGCCAGCAGTTTAGCGGCAGGACTAGACCTGTTCTTC
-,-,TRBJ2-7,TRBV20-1,CSATNEVGPPYEQYF,TGCAGTGCCACCAATGAAGTGGGCCCCCCCTACGAGCAGTACTTC
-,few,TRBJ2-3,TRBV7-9,CASRVSPSTDTQYF,TGTGCCAGCAGGGTGAGCCCTAGCACAGATACGCAGTATTTT
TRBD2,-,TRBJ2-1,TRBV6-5,CASSYSAGGQNKQFF,TGTGCCAGCAGTTACTCAGCGGGAGGGCAAAATAAGCAGTTCTTC